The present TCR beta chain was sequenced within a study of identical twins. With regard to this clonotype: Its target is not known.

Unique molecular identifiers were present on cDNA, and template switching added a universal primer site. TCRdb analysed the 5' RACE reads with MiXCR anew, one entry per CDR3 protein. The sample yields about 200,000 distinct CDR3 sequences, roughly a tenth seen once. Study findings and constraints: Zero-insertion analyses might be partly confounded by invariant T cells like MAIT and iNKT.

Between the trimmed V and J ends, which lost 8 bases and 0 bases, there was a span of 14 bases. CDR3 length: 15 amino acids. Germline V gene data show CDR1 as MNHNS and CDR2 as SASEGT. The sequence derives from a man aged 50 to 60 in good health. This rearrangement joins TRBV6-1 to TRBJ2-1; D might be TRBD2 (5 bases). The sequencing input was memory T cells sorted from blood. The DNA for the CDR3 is TGTGCCAGCGGCTCAGGACTGCGCTCCTACAATGAGCAGTTCTTC. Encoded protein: CASGSGLRSYNEQFF.